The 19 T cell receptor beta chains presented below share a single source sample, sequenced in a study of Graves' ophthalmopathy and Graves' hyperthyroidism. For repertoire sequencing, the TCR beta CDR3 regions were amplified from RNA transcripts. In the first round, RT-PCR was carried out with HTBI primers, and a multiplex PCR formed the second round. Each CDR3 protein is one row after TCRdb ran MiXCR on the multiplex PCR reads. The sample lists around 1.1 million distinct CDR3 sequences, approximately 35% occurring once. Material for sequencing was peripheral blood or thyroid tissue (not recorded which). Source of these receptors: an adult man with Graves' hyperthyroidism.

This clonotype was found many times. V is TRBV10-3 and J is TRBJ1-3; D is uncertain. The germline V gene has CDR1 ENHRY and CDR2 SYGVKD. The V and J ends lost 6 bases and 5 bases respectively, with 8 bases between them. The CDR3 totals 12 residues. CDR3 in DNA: TGTGCCATCAGCCTAGACCGAAACACCATATATTTT. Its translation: CAISLDRNTIYF.

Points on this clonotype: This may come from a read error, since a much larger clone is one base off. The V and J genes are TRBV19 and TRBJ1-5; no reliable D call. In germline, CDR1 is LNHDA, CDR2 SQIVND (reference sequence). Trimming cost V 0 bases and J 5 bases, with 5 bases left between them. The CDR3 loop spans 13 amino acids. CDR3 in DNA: TGTGCCAGTAGTATAGATCTGTATCAGCCCCAGCATTTT. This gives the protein CASSIDLYQPQHF.

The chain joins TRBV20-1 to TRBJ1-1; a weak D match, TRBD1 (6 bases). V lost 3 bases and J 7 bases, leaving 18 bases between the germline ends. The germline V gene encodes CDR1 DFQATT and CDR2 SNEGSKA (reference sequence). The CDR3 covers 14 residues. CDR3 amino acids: CSARRSGGRNEAFF. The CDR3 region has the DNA TGCAGTGCTAGGAGGTCGGGGGGGCGCAATGAAGCTTTCTTT.

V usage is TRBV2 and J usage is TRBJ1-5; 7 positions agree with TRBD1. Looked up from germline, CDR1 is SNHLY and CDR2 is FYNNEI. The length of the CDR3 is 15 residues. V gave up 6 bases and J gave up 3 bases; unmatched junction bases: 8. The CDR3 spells CASSQGVGINQPQHF. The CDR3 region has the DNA TGTGCCAGCAGCCAGGGGGTGGGAATCAATCAGCCCCAGCATTTT.

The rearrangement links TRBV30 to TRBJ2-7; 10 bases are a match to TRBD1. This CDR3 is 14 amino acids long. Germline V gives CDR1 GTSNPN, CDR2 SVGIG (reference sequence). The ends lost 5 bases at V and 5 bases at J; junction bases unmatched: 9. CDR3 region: CAWGPGQGKHEQYF. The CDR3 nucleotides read TGTGCCTGGGGCCCGGGACAGGGGAAGCACGAGCAGTACTTC.

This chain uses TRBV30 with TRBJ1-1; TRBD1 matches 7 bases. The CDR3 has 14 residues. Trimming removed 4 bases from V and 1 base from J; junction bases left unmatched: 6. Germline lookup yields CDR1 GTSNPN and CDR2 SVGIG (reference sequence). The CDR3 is CAWTPRQGNTEAFF. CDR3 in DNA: TGTGCCTGGACCCCACGACAGGGGAACACTGAAGCTTTCTTT.

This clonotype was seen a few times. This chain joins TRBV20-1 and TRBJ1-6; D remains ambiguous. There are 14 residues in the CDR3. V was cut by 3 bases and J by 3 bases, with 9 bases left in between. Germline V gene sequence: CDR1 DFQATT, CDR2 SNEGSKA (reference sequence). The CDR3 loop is CSARGLNYNSPLHF. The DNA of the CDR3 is TGCAGTGCTAGGGGCCTTAACTATAATTCACCCCTCCACTTT.

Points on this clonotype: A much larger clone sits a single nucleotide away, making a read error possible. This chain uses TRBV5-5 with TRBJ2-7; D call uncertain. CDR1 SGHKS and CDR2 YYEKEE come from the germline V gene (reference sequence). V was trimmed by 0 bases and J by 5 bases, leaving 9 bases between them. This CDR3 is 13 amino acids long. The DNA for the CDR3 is TGTGCCAGCAGCTTGGGCGTCCCCAACGAGCAGTACTTC. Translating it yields CASSLGVPNEQYF.

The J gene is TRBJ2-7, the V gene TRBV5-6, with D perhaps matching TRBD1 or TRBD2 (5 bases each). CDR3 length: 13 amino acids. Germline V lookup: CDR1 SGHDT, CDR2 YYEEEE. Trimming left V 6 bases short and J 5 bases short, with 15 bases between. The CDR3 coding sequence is TGTGCCAGCATGGGGCCGCGAGGGGACGAGCAGTACTTC. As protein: CASMGPRGDEQYF.

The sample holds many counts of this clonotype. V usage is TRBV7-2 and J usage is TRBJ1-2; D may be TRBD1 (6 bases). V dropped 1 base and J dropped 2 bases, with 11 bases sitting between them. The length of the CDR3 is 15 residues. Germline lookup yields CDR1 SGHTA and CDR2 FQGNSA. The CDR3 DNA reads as TGTGCCAGCAGCTTAGGACAGGTTATGAACTATGGCTACACCTTC. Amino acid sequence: CASSLGQVMNYGYTF.

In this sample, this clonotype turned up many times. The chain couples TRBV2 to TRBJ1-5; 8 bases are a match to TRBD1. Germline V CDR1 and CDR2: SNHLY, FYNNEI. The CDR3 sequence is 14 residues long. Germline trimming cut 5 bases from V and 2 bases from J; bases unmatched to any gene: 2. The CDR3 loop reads CASSKQGGNQPQHF. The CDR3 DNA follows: TGTGCCAGCAGTAAACAGGGGGGCAATCAGCCCCAGCATTTT.

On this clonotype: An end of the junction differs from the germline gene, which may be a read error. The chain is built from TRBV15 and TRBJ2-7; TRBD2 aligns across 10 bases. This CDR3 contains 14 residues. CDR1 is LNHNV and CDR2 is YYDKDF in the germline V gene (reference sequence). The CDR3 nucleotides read TGTGCAACCAGCGTTAGCGGGAGGATCCTCGAGCAGTACTTC. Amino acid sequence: CATSVSGRILEQYF.

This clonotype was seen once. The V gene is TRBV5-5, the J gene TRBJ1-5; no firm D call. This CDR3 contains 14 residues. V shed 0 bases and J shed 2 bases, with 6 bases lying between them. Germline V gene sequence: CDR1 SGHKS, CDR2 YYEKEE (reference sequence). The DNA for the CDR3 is TGTGCCAGCAGCTTGGTGGTTGGCAATCAGCCCCAGCATTTT. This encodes CASSLVVGNQPQHF.

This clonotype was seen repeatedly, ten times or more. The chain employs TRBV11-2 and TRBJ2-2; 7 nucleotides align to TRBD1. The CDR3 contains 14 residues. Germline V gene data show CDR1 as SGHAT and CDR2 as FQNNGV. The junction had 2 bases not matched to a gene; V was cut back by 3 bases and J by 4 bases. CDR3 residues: CASSLGQPTGELFF. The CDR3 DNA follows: TGTGCCAGCAGCTTGGGACAGCCCACCGGGGAGCTGTTTTTT.

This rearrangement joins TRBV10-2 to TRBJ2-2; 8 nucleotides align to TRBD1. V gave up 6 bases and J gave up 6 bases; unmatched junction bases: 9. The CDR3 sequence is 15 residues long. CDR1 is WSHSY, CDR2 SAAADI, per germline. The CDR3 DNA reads TGCGCCAGCAGCCGGGACAGGAATGCAGCCGGGGAGCTGTTTTTT. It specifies CASSRDRNAAGELFF.

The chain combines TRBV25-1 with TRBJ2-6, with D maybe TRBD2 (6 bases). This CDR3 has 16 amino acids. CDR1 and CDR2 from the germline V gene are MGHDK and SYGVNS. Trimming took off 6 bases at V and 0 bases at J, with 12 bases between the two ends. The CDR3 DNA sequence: TGTGCCAGCAGGCAGGTCGGGGGCTCTGGGGCCAACGTCCTGACTTTC. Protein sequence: CASRQVGGSGANVLTF.

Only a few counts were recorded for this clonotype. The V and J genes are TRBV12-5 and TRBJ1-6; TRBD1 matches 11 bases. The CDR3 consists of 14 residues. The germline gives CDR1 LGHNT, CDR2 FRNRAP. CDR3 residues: CASSYGTGGSPLHF. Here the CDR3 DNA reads TGTGCCAGCAGTTACGGGACAGGGGGGTCACCCCTCCACTTT.

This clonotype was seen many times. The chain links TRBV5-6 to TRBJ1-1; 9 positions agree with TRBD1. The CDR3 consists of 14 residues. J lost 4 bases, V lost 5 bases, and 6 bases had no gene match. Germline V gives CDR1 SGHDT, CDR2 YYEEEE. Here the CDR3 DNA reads TGTGCCAGCAGTACAGGGGGCTCTAGCACTGAAGCTTTCTTT. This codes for CASSTGGSSTEAFF. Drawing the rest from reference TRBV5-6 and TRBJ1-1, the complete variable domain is DAGVTQSPTHLIKTRGQQVTLRCSPKSGHDTVSWYQQALGQGPQFIFQYYEEEERQRGNFPDRFSGHQFPNYSSELNVNALLLGDSALYLCASSTGGSSTEAFFGQGTRLTVV.

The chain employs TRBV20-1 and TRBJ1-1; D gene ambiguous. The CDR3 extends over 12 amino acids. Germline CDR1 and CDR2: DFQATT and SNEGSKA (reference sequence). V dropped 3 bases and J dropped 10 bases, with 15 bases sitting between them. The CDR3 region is CSASLFGLGAFF. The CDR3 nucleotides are TGCAGTGCTAGCTTGTTTGGTCTTGGAGCTTTCTTT.